The text below deals with one T cell receptor (beta chain). What it binds is unknown. Other DNA sequences in this specimen translate into the identical CDR3. This specimen comes from a study of T cell responses to AZD1222 COVID-19 vaccine. The CDR3 sequence is 14 residues long. V dropped 1 base and J dropped 5; count of bases not matched to a gene: 4. CDR1 is SGHNT, CDR2 YYREEE, per germline (reference sequence). Profiled with immunoSEQ multiplex PCR; TCRdb holds only in-frame clones, not every one. The profile shows about 140,000 clones, 90% of them singletons. Findings of the study overall: Clonal diversity may have been underestimated in mostly white British donors.

The rearrangement joins TRBV5-4 to TRBJ2-5; 8 bases align to TRBD1. The sample in question was peripheral blood, obtained 28 days after the second AZD1222 dose. This TCR was recovered from an adult who received the AZD1222 COVID-19 vaccine. CDR3 bases: TGTGCCAGCAGCTTGCAGGGGGCAGGGGAGACCCAGTACTTC. It is translated as CASSLQGAGETQYF.